This TCR beta chain was retrieved from a study of CD8 T cells in Susac syndrome. Study details: At the time their blood was drawn, patients with Susac syndrome were either therapy-naive, on corticosteroids (with some of them also receiving intravenous immunoglobulin), or on intravenous immunoglobulin alone.

Germline assignment: CDR1 MGHRA and CDR2 YSYEKL. There are 16 residues in the CDR3. V was shortened by 4 bases and J by 0 bases, with 15 bases between the two germline ends. TCR beta sequencing covered blood CD8+ and CD4+ T cells. Reverse transcription used about 0.5 to 1 ug RNA and random hexamers. TCRdb re-called the immunoSEQ multiplex PCR reads through MiXCR, storing one row per CDR3 protein. This sample carries some 96,000 distinct CDR3 sequences, around 96% of them seen once, and the ten largest clones take approximately 0.33%. The source of this sequence is a human donor with Susac syndrome. Sequencing was done on a sample of CD8+ T cells from PBMCs. The V gene is TRBV4-1, the J gene TRBJ1-1; no reliable D call. The CDR3 protein is CASSPGPAQMNTEAFF. In DNA form, the CDR3 reads TGCGCCAGCAGCCCTGGGCCAGCCCAGATGAACACTGAAGCTTTCTTT.